This TCR beta chain was identified in a study of blood T cell repertoires in COVID-19. Cohorts were based on clinical histories the participants reported. The data were produced by immunoSEQ multiplex PCR, yet TCRdb's version contains in-frame clones alone and is incomplete. This repertoire shows 200,000 to 250,000 clones, 88% found once; its top ten account for roughly 2.8%. This clonotype originated in a woman aged 25 to 45 who had recovered from COVID-19. The sample taken for sequencing was PBMCs or T cells enriched from blood (not recorded which).

The CDR3 spells CASSLMGPGELFF. CDR3 nucleotide sequence: TGTGCCAGCAGCTTAATGGGCCCCGGGGAGCTGTTTTTT. This chain joins TRBV7-3 and TRBJ2-2; unclear D gene. V lost 1 base to trimming and J lost 6 bases, with 6 bases between them. Germline CDR1 SGHTA, CDR2 FQGTGA. This CDR3 has 13 residues.